A single sample is the source of the 18 T cell receptor beta chains below, sequenced in a study of response to subunit inactivated influenza vaccine. MiXCR, run by TCRdb on the RT-PCR reads, gives a single entry per CDR3 protein. The table includes a few hundred thousand distinct CDR3 sequences, approximately 21% detected once. The sample in question was PBMCs from blood, obtained less than 22 months after vaccination. All receptors come from a man aged 50 to 69 who received an inactivated influenza vaccine.

The chain combines TRBV4-1 with TRBJ1-1; 10 bases line up with TRBD1. Trimming cost V 4 bases and J 6 bases; bases outside gene matches: 8. This CDR3 spans 15 amino acids. CDR1 is MGHRA and CDR2 is YSYEKL in the germline V gene. Here the CDR3 reads CASSLADRGLAEAFF. As DNA, the CDR3 is TGCGCCAGCAGCCTTGCTGACAGGGGGCTGGCTGAAGCTTTCTTT.

The chain joins TRBV10-3 to TRBJ1-5, with 11 nucleotides matching TRBD1. CDR1 ENHRY and CDR2 SYGVKD come from the germline V gene. Trimming at V came to 10 bases and at J to 5 bases, leaving 4 bases not matched to a gene. CDR3 length: 13 residues. The CDR3 loop is CATWDRGDQPQHF. In nucleotides, the CDR3 is TGTGCCACCTGGGACAGGGGGGATCAGCCCCAGCATTTT.

This clonotype showed up just a few times. The V and J genes are TRBV6-1 and TRBJ1-2, with no clear D. Between the trimmed V and J ends, which lost 8 bases and 5 bases, there was a span of 15 bases. In germline, CDR1 is MNHNS, CDR2 SASEGT. The CDR3 has 13 residues. The CDR3 DNA is TGTGCCAGCCGGGATCAGATATTGTATGGCTACACCTTC. It codes for CASRDQILYGYTF.

This clonotype was observed a handful of times. The rearrangement joins TRBV6-1 to TRBJ2-2, with TRBD2 matching over 14 bases. The germline V gene encodes CDR1 MNHNS and CDR2 SASEGT. Germline trimming cut 5 bases from V and 7 bases from J; bases unmatched to any gene: 9. The CDR3 runs 17 residues. This CDR3 is CASSPTSGGAIIGELFF. CDR3 sequence (DNA): TGTGCCAGCAGTCCGACTAGCGGGGGGGCCATTATCGGGGAGCTGTTTTTT.

The chain has TRBV2 and TRBJ2-7; D unclear. The CDR3 totals 11 residues. The V end lost 8 bases, the J end lost 2 bases, and 7 bases lay between the germline ends. The germline V gene encodes CDR1 SNHLY and CDR2 FYNNEI. The CDR3, as DNA: TGTGCCAGCTTAAAGACCTACGAGCAGTACTTC. It yields the protein CASLKTYEQYF. Supplemented by reference TRBV2 and TRBJ2-7, the full variable domain reads EPEVTQTPSHQVTQMGQEVILRCVPISNHLYFYWYRQILGQKVEFLVSFYNNEISEKSEIFDDQFSVERPDGSNFTLKIRSTKLEDSAMYFCASLKTYEQYFGPGTRLTVT.

This clonotype occurred many times. This chain connects TRBV29-1 to TRBJ2-2; D unresolved. The ends were cut back, 5 bases at V and 0 bases at J, with 4 bases in the middle. This CDR3 is 12 amino acids long. From germline, CDR1 is SQVTM and CDR2 ANQGSEA. In DNA, the CDR3 is TGCAGCGTTAGTTCGAACACCGGGGAGCTGTTTTTT. The encoded protein is CSVSSNTGELFF.

The table lists this clonotype with a few counts. The V gene is TRBV5-4, the J gene TRBJ1-2, with D unresolved. V was clipped by 6 bases and J by 4 bases, with 19 bases between them. Germline V gene data show CDR1 as SGHNT and CDR2 as YYREEE (reference sequence). The length of the CDR3 is 15 residues. CDR3 nucleotides: TGTGCCAGCACCTCAGGCCCGACAATCCCCTATGGCTACACCTTC. This sequence encodes CASTSGPTIPYGYTF.

This clonotype came up a few times. V is TRBV4-1 and J is TRBJ2-7; 8 positions match TRBD1. Germline CDR1 reads MGHRA; CDR2 reads YSYEKL. This CDR3 comprises 16 residues. V lost 2 bases and J lost 2; bases outside the gene matches: 8. The CDR3 bases are TGCGCCAGCAGCCAAAAACAGGGGGGCCCTACCTACGAGCAGTACTTC. Protein: CASSQKQGGPTYEQYF.

This clonotype was seen a handful of times. This sequence joins TRBV3-1 and TRBJ1-2, with 7 nucleotides matching TRBD1. CDR3 length equals 14 residues. The V and J ends lost 0 bases and 4 bases, in that order; junction bases with no gene match: 2. The germline V gene has CDR1 LGHDT and CDR2 YNNKEL (reference sequence). CDR3: CASSQDNRGYGYTF. The CDR3 DNA reads as TGTGCCAGCAGCCAAGATAACAGGGGCTATGGCTACACCTTC.

The CDR3 loop is CASSNPRQAVGDYGYTF. The CDR3, as DNA: TGTGCCAGCAGCAACCCACGACAGGCCGTAGGGGACTATGGCTACACCTTC. J is TRBJ1-2 and V is TRBV7-9; D perhaps matches TRBD1 (6 bases). Trimming took 5 bases from V and 3 from J, leaving 22 bases between them. CDR3 length equals 17 residues. In germline, CDR1 is SEHNR, CDR2 FQNEAQ (reference sequence).

This clonotype was found many times. DNA for the CDR3: TGTGCCAGCAGTCTCGGCGAAGCTGGGACAGGGAGGCGTCAGCCCCAGCATTTT. Translating gives CASSLGEAGTGRRQPQHF. V and J are TRBV28 and TRBJ1-5; 9 bases are a match to TRBD1. Trimming removed 5 bases from V and 6 bases from J; junction bases left unmatched: 17. CDR1 and CDR2 (germline): MDHEN, SYDVKM. This CDR3 region has 18 residues.

The rearrangement joins TRBV27 to TRBJ2-1, with a possible D match to TRBD2 (6 bases). CDR1 MNHEY and CDR2 SMNVEV come from the germline V gene (reference sequence). V shed 7 bases and J shed 0 bases, with 13 bases lying between them. The CDR3 runs to 15 residues. DNA for the CDR3: TGTGCCAGCACCCCGGGACTTACCTCCTACAATGAGCAGTTCTTC. Protein product: CASTPGLTSYNEQFF.

The gene calls are TRBV19 and TRBJ2-5; 7 bases line up with TRBD1. Per the germline V gene, CDR1 is LNHDA and CDR2 is SQIVND (reference sequence). Germline trimming cut 6 bases from V and 5 bases from J; bases unmatched to any gene: 3. The CDR3 is 12 amino acids. CDR3 in DNA: TGTGCCAGTAGGACAGGGAGCGAGACCCAGTACTTC. As protein: CASRTGSETQYF.

The chain links TRBV9 to TRBJ1-1, with D unclear. Looked up from germline, CDR1 is SGDLS and CDR2 is YYNGEE. V shed 2 bases and J shed 2 bases, with 10 bases lying between them. The CDR3 spans 14 residues. CDR3 in amino acids: CASSVSGANTEAFF. In nucleotides, the CDR3 is TGTGCCAGCAGCGTCTCGGGCGCAAACACTGAAGCTTTCTTT.

The chain has TRBV5-4 and TRBJ1-6; D possibly corresponds to TRBD1 (5 bases). CDR1 is SGHNT and CDR2 is YYREEE in the germline V gene (reference sequence). V dropped 3 bases and J dropped 11 bases, with 15 bases sitting between them. This CDR3 contains 14 residues. CDR3 sequence: CASSSRDLGAPLHF. In nucleotides, the CDR3 is TGTGCCAGCAGCTCACGTGACTTGGGGGCACCCCTCCACTTT.

This clonotype showed up just a few times. The chain recombines TRBV5-4 with TRBJ2-2, with D possibly TRBD1 on 6 matching bases. The CDR3 has 17 amino acids. Trimming took 4 bases from V and 1 from J, leaving 17 bases between them. Germline lookup yields CDR1 SGHNT and CDR2 YYREEE (reference sequence). The CDR3 nucleotides are TGTGCCAGCAGCCCCCGTGCACCGGGACAGAACACCGGGGAGCTGTTTTTT. Its protein is CASSPRAPGQNTGELFF.

The gene calls are TRBV20-1 and TRBJ1-2, with a weak D call TRBD1 (5 bases). Germline V gene data show CDR1 as DFQATT and CDR2 as SNEGSKA (reference sequence). The CDR3 is 12 residues long. Trimming shortened V by 1 base and J by 7 bases, and 10 bases separated the two germline ends. For the CDR3, the DNA is TGCAGTGCTAGAGGGGGAGGGGTTGGCTACACCTTC. Residues: CSARGGGVGYTF.

This clonotype was seen many times. The chain links TRBV18 to TRBJ1-5; D is undetermined. Trimming pared 5 bases from V and 0 bases from J, leaving 8 bases between. Germline V lookup: CDR1 KGHSH, CDR2 LQKENI. CDR3 size: 14 residues. CDR3 in amino acids: CASSLEYSNQPQHF. In nucleotides, the CDR3 is TGTGCCAGCTCATTAGAATATAGCAATCAGCCCCAGCATTTT.